The clone carrying this T cell receptor beta chain was seen a handful of times. The antigen is undetermined. Individual cDNA molecules received unique molecular identifiers. MiXCR was run by TCRdb on the 5' RACE reads, yielding one entry per CDR3 protein. The sample gives around 110,000 distinct CDR3 sequences, 11% of which show up once; roughly 7.5% is in the top ten. CDR3 length: 16 residues. CDR1 and CDR2 from the germline V gene are SGHVS and FQNEAQ. Trimming removed 5 bases from V and 3 bases from J; junction bases left unmatched: 8. The sample comes from a study of early T cells in non-severe SARS-CoV-2 infection. Overall study: The sequenced material was bulk RNA from unsorted whole blood, and its chains were unpaired.

Study results and caveats: Comparison of clonotypes with VDJdb favored anti-spike CD8 responses while missing private and CD4 specificities.

The receptor comes from an adult who was a healthcare worker with PCR-confirmed SARS-CoV-2 infection or an uninfected control (not recorded which). Sample: whole blood. The J gene is TRBJ2-3, the V gene TRBV7-8, with 10 bases aligning to TRBD1. DNA of the CDR3: TGTGCCAGCAGCCCCGACAGGGGGCCTACGACAGATACGCAGTATTTT. Protein product: CASSPDRGPTTDTQYF.